Sequencing of this T cell receptor beta chain was carried out in a study of blood T cell repertoires in COVID-19 (TCRdb year 2020). In terms of the full investigation: Collaborator samples came from the United States, Italy and Spain and covered acute and convalescent phases of COVID-19. Where available, HLA class I and class II types were taken from metadata supplied by the sample provider and were not determined by assay-based typing. The repertoires were released in a freely available public database meant as a resource for research on the immune response to SARS-CoV-2. Nearly every sample came with metadata listing a de-identified subject ID, COVID-19 status, age in years and sex. The prospective study material was composed of cDNA or gDNA derived from T cells, B-cell-depleted T cells, or PBMCs. The samples were drawn from the first 160 participants of the ongoing ImmuneRACE study and from over 950 subjects provided by 6 global collaborators. Subjects who had been exposed to COVID-19, were actively infected with it, or had recovered from it provided the deeply sampled blood TCRbeta repertoires that made up the dataset. Overall study outcomes, separate from this receptor: The quantity of clinical and demographic metadata differed by source and by participant and was supplied without curation.

For this clone: The target of this receptor is not known. No much larger clone is present one base from it, and per-base qualities are unavailable.

The immunoSEQ Assay, a bias-controlled multiplex PCR, was used to amplify TCRbeta CDR3 regions from genomic DNA. The original pipeline was this. The number of nucleated cells in each sample was estimated from the amplification of reference gene primers within the assay. Sequence reads were collapsed and filtered to measure the absolute abundance of every unique TCRbeta CDR3 rearrangement. For each sample, productive Simpson clonality was calculated as the square root of Simpson's diversity index across productive rearrangements. TCRdb mirrors the immuneACCESS table, restricted to in-frame sequences. Some clones are absent from its copies; in checked studies, under half trace to an unresolved V gene, and the reason for the others is unknown. V and J calls and clone size follow that table, whereas D and trimming were derived from the DNA. Within this sample are 46,000 or so clones, with 80% to 90% of them counted one time only. Of the sample, around 32% falls within the top ten clones.

In the germline V gene (reference sequence), CDR1 corresponds to SEHNR and CDR2 to FQNEAQ. The junction carries 11 bases between V and J, which are trimmed by 3 bases and 2 bases respectively. The CDR3 runs 15 amino acids, cysteine and phenylalanine included. Solely the CDR3 DNA is kept, with 45 bases framed from the first base. In Seattle, one collaborating source enrolled patients while the infection was active and tracked those patients longitudinally over the course of disease. Each collaborating institution followed its own protocols to collect whole blood in K2EDTA tubes. For TCRbeta analysis, collaborators shipped samples as frozen whole blood, isolated PBMCs, or DNA extracted from either of those sample types.

This receptor was taken from a woman of 80 years or more with COVID-19, enrolled during active disease. The V gene is TRBV7-9 and the J gene is TRBJ2-1; no D gene call is confident. Sequencing was carried out using peripheral blood. For the CDR3, the sequence is CASSLVGVPYNEQFF. The DNA is TGTGCCAGCAGCTTGGTCGGTGTACCCTACAATGAGCAGTTCTTC.